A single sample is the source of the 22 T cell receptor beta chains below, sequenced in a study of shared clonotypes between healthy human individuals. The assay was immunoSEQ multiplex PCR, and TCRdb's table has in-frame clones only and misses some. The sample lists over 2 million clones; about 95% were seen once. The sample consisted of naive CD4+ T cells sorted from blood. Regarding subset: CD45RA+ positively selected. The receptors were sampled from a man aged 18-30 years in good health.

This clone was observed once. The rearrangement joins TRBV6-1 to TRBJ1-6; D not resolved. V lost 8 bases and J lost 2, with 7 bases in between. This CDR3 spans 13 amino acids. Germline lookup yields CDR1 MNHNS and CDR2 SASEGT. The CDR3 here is CASAAPYNSPLHF. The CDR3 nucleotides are TGTGCCAGCGCAGCCCCCTATAATTCACCCCTCCACTTT.

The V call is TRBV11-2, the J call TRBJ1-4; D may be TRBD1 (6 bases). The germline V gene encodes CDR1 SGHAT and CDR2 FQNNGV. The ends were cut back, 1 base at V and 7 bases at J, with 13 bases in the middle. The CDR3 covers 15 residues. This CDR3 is CASSLGGGVAEKLFF. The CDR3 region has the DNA TGTGCCAGCAGCTTAGGAGGGGGAGTCGCTGAAAAACTGTTTTTT.

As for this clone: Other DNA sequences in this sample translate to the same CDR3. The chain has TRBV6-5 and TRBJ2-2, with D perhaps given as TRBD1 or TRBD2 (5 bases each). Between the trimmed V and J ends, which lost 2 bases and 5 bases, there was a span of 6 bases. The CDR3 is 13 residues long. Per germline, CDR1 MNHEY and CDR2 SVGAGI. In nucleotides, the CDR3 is TGTGCCAGCAGTTACGGGGGTACCGGGGAGCTGTTTTTT. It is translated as CASSYGGTGELFF.

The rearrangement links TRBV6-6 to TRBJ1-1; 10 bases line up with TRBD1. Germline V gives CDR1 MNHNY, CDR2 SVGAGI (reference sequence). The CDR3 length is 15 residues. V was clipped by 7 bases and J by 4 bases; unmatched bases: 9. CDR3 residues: CASTPTGGRSTEAFF. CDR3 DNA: TGTGCCAGCACCCCGACAGGGGGCAGGAGCACTGAAGCTTTCTTT.

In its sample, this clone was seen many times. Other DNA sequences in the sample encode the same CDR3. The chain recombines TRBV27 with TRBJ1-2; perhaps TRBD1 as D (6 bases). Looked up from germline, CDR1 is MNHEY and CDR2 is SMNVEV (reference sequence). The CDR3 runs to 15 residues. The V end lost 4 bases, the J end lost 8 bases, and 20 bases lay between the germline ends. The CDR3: CASSSLRQAVEGYTF. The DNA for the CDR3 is TGTGCCAGCAGTTCCCTGAGACAGGCGGTGGAGGGCTACACCTTC.

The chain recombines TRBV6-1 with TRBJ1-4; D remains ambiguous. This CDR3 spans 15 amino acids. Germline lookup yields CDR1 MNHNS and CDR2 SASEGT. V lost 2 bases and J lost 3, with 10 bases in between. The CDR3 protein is CASSERRPSNEKLFF. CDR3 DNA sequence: TGTGCCAGCAGTGAACGGCGGCCGTCTAATGAAAAACTGTTTTTT.

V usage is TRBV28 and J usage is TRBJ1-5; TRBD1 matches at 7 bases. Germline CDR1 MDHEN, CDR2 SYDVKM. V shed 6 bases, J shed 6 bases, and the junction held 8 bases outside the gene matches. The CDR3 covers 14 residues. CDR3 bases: TGTGCCAGCAGGGGGCCCCAGGGGGGTCAGCCCCAGCATTTT. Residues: CASRGPQGGQPQHF. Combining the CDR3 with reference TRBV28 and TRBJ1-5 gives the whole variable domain DVKVTQSSRYLVKRTGEKVFLECVQDMDHENMFWYRQDPGLGLRLIYFSYDVKMKEKGDIPEGYSVSREKKERFSLILESASTNQTSMYLCASRGPQGGQPQHFGDGTRLSIL.

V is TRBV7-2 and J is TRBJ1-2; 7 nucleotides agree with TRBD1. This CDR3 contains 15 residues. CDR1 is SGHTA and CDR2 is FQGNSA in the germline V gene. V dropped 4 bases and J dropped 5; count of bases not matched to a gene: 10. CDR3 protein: CASSSPTGSLYGYTF. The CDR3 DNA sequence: TGTGCCAGCAGCTCGCCGACAGGGAGCCTTTATGGCTACACCTTC.

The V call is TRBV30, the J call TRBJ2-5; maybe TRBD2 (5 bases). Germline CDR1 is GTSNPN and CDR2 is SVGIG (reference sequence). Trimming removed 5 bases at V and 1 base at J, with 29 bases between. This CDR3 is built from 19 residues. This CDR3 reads CAWGWSLLSDSPLQETQYF. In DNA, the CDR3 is TGTGCCTGGGGGTGGAGTCTCTTATCGGACTCGCCACTCCAAGAGACCCAGTACTTC.

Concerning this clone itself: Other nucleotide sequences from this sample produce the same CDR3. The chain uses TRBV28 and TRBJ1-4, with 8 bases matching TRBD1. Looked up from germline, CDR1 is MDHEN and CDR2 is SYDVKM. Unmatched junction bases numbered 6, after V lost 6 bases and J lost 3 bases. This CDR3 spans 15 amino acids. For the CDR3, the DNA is TGTGCCAGCAGCAGTCCAGGGGGCCCTAATGAAAAACTGTTTTTT. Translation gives CASSSPGGPNEKLFF.

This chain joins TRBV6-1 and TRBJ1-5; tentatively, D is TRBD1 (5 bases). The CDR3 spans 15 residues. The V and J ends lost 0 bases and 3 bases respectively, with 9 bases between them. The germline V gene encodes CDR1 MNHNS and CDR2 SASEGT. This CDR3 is CASSEARGPNQPQHF. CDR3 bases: TGTGCCAGCAGTGAAGCGAGGGGTCCCAATCAGCCCCAGCATTTT.

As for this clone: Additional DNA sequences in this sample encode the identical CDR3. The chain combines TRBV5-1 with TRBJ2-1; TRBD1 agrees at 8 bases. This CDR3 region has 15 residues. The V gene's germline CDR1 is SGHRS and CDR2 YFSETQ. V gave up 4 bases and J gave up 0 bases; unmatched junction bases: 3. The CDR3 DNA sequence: TGCGCCAGCAGCCCAACAGGGGGCTCCTACAATGAGCAGTTCTTC. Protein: CASSPTGGSYNEQFF.

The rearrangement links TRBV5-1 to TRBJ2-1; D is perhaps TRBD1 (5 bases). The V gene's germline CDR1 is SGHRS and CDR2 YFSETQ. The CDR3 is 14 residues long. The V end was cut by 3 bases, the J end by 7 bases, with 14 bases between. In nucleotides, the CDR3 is TGCGCCAGCAGCTGGGGCGAAGGGGCGAATGAGCAGTTCTTC. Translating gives CASSWGEGANEQFF.

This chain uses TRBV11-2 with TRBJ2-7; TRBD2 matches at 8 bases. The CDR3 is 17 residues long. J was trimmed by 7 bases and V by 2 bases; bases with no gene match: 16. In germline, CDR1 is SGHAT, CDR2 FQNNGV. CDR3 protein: CASSLTGRSGGAGEQYF. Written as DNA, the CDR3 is TGTGCCAGCAGCTTAACCGGGAGAAGCGGGGGTGCAGGAGAGCAGTACTTC.

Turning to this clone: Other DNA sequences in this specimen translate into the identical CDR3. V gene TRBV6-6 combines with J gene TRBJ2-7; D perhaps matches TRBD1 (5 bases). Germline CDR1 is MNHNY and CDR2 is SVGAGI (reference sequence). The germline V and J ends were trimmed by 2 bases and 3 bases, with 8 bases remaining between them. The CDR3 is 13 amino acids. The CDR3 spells CASSYQGSYEQYF. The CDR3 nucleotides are TGTGCCAGCAGTTACCAGGGTAGCTACGAGCAGTACTTC.

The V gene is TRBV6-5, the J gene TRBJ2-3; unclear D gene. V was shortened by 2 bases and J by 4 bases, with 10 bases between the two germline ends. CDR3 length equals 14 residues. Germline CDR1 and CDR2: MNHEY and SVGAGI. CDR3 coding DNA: TGTGCCAGCAGTTACAATCGGGTCCCAGATACGCAGTATTTT. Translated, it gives CASSYNRVPDTQYF.

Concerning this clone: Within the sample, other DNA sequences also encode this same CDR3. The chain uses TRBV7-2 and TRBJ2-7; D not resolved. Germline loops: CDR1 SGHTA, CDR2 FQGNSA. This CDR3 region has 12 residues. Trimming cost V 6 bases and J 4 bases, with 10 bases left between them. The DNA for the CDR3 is TGTGCCAGCAGTTCGCTCGGATACGAGCAGTACTTC. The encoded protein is CASSSLGYEQYF.

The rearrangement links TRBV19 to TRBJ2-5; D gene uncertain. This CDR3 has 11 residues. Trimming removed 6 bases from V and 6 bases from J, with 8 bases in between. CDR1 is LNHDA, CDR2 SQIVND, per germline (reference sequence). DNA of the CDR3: TGTGCCAGTAGATCTGGGCAGACCCAGTACTTC. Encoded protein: CASRSGQTQYF.

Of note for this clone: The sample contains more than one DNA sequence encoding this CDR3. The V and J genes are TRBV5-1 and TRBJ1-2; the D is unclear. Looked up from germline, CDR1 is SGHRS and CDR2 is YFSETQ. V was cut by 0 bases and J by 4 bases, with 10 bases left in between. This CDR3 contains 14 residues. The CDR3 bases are TGCGCCAGCAGCTTGGAGGGTTCGAGCTATGGCTACACCTTC. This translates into CASSLEGSSYGYTF.

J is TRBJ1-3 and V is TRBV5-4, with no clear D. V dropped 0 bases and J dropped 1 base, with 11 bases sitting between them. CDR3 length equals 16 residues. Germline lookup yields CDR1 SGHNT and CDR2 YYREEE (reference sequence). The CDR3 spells CASSLAPHTSGNTIYF. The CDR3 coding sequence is TGTGCCAGCAGCTTGGCCCCCCATACTTCTGGAAACACCATATATTTT.

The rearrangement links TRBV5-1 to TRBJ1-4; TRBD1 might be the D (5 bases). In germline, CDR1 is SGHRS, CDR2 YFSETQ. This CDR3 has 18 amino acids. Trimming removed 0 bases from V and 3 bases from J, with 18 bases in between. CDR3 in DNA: TGCGCCAGCAGCTTGGAAGGCAGGGCATCCGCGCCTAATGAAAAACTGTTTTTT. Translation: CASSLEGRASAPNEKLFF.

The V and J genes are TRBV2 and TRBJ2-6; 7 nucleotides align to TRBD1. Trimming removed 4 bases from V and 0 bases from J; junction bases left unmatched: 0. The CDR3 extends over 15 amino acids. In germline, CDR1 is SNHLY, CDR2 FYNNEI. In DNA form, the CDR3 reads TGTGCCAGCAGTGGGACAGGCTCTGGGGCCAACGTCCTGACTTTC. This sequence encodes CASSGTGSGANVLTF.